Each of the 28 T cell receptor beta chains below was sequenced from the same sample in a study of T-cell memory formation after mild COVID-19. TCRdb called the 5' RACE reads again in MiXCR, with one record for every CDR3 protein. The data contain around 260,000 distinct CDR3 sequences, around 15% of them singletons. Sequencing was carried out using PBMCs or a T cell subset sorted from them (not recorded which). The receptors shown here come from a man aged 18 to 30 who had mild COVID-19 (a few samples of this study predate the infection). Cell type and time point are not known.

This rearrangement joins TRBV6-1 to TRBJ1-5; D unresolved. The V gene's germline CDR1 is MNHNS and CDR2 SASEGT. The CDR3 length is 13 residues. V was trimmed by 9 bases and J by 2 bases, leaving 11 bases between them. The chain's CDR3 is CASQATRNQPQHF. In DNA, the CDR3 is TGTGCCAGTCAGGCTACCCGCAATCAGCCCCAGCATTTT.

V usage is TRBV6-2 or TRBV6-3 and J usage is TRBJ1-1; D remains ambiguous. This CDR3 region has 15 residues. Trimming shortened V by 0 bases and J by 4 bases, and 12 bases separated the two germline ends. Germline-derived CDR1 and CDR2 are MNHEY and SVGEGT. The CDR3 DNA follows: TGTGCCAGCAGTTACTCCGGGCCCGGCGGCACTGAAGCTTTCTTT. Translation gives CASSYSGPGGTEAFF.

This clonotype has a handful of counts. V and J are TRBV7-2 and TRBJ2-2; 7 bases align to TRBD2. V trimming: 1 base; J trimming: 4 bases; junction bases outside the gene matches: 3. Germline V gives CDR1 SGHTA, CDR2 FQGNSA. CDR3 size: 15 residues. The CDR3 loop is CASSLGTRATGELFF. The CDR3 bases are TGTGCCAGCAGCTTAGGGACTAGGGCCACCGGGGAGCTGTTTTTT.

This clonotype was seen a few times. The V call is TRBV3-1, the J call TRBJ2-7; TRBD2 matches at 12 bases. V dropped 4 bases and J dropped 2; count of bases not matched to a gene: 3. Germline CDR1 is LGHDT and CDR2 is YNNKEL (reference sequence). The length of the CDR3 is 15 residues. CDR3 amino acids: CASSPGLAGTYEQYV. Here the CDR3 DNA reads TGTGCCAGCAGCCCCGGACTAGCGGGGACCTACGAGCAGTACGTC.

This chain links TRBV5-1 with TRBJ1-6; D not resolved. Germline-derived CDR1 and CDR2 are SGHRS and YFSETQ. V gave up 1 base and J gave up 5 bases, with 4 bases separating them. The CDR3 loop spans 13 amino acids. The CDR3 DNA follows: TGCGCCAGCAGCTTGTCAGATAATTCACCCCTCCACTTT. Translated, it gives CASSLSDNSPLHF. Full variable domain (rest looked up from reference TRBV5-1 and TRBJ1-6): KAGVTQTPRYLIKTRGQQVTLSCSPISGHRSVSWYQQTPGQGLQFLFEYFSETQRNKGNFPGRFSGRQFSNSRSEMNVSTLELGDSALYLCASSLSDNSPLHFGNGTRLTVT.

There are a few counts of this clonotype. The gene calls are TRBV5-1 and TRBJ2-3, with a weak D call TRBD1 (6 bases). CDR1 and CDR2 (germline): SGHRS, YFSETQ. CDR3 length: 17 amino acids. Trimming shortened V by 4 bases and J by 5 bases, and 23 bases separated the two germline ends. DNA of the CDR3: TGCGCCAGCAGCCCACCCGGAGGCTGGGGGCGAGGAGATACGCAGTATTTT. This gives the protein CASSPPGGWGRGDTQYF.

This clonotype was found many times. The rearrangement links TRBV20-1 to TRBJ2-7, with D hard to call. The germline V gene encodes CDR1 DFQATT and CDR2 SNEGSKA (reference sequence). This CDR3 has 14 amino acids. Between the trimmed V and J ends, which lost 6 bases and 3 bases, there was a span of 18 bases. CDR3 coding DNA: TGCAGTGCGATCCGCCCGGCCACAGACTACGAGCAGTACTTC. Its translation is CSAIRPATDYEQYF.

This chain uses TRBV6-5 with TRBJ2-3; 10 nucleotides line up with TRBD2. The germline CDR1 and CDR2 sequences are MNHEY and SVGAGI. Trimming removed 2 bases from V and 1 base from J; junction bases left unmatched: 6. CDR3 length equals 17 residues. CDR3 residues: CASSYLPSGGRTDTQYF. CDR3 bases: TGTGCCAGCAGTTACCTCCCTAGCGGGGGTCGCACAGATACGCAGTATTTT.

This clonotype was picked up a small number of times. The rearrangement uses TRBV6-1 and TRBJ2-7, with a weak D call TRBD2 (5 bases). CDR3 size: 13 residues. V lost 4 bases and J lost 3, with 10 bases in between. Germline V gene data show CDR1 as MNHNS and CDR2 as SASEGT. CDR3 in DNA: TGTGCCAGCAGTGTGGGCCGGGGCTACGAGCAGTACTTC. It yields the protein CASSVGRGYEQYF.

This clonotype was seen at least ten times. This sequence joins TRBV6-2 or TRBV6-3 and TRBJ2-2, with D uncertain. V dropped 2 bases and J dropped 3 bases, with 7 bases sitting between them. The CDR3 spans 14 residues. Germline CDR1 reads MNHEY; CDR2 reads SVGEGT. The CDR3 sequence: CASSYLTDTGELFF. Here the CDR3 DNA reads TGTGCCAGCAGTTACCTTACAGACACCGGGGAGCTGTTTTTT.

The chain employs TRBV6-5 and TRBJ1-1; tentative D call: TRBD1 (6 bases). Trimming stripped 0 bases from V and 11 bases from J, with 13 bases between. This CDR3 region has 13 residues. In germline, CDR1 is MNHEY, CDR2 SVGAGI. The CDR3 DNA is TGTGCCAGCAGTTACTCGATTGGACAGCGGGCTTTCTTT. It yields the protein CASSYSIGQRAFF.

This clonotype was seen many times. The chain links TRBV4-3 to TRBJ2-1; 8 positions agree with TRBD1. Germline V CDR1 and CDR2: LGHNA, YSLEER. V shed 3 bases, J shed 3 bases, and the junction held 10 bases outside the gene matches. The CDR3 has 17 amino acids. CDR3 sequence: CASSQRAGGTIYNEQFF. The CDR3 coding sequence is TGCGCCAGCAGCCAGAGAGCAGGGGGCACAATCTACAATGAGCAGTTCTTC.

Many counts were recorded for this clonotype. V usage is TRBV12-3 or TRBV12-4 and J usage is TRBJ2-1; no clear D gene. The CDR3 contains 12 residues. V dropped 2 bases and J dropped 12 bases, with 11 bases sitting between them. The CDR3 DNA is TGTGCCAGCAGTTTAAGGGTCTTGGGGCAGTTCTTC. Translation: CASSLRVLGQFF.

The CDR3 sequence: CSVPGLNNSPLHF. Here the CDR3 DNA reads TGCAGTGTTCCGGGACTGAATAATTCACCCCTCCACTTT. The V call is TRBV20-1, the J call TRBJ1-6; D might be TRBD1 (5 bases). Trimming removed 7 bases at V and 5 bases at J, with 12 bases between. CDR1 and CDR2 from the germline V gene are DFQATT and SNEGSKA (reference sequence). The CDR3 is 13 residues long.

The CDR3, as DNA: TGTGCCAGCTCGGCCGGGACAGTCAATGAGCAGTTCTTC. This translates into CASSAGTVNEQFF. This chain connects TRBV18 to TRBJ2-1; 7 bases fit TRBD1. Trimming cost V 6 bases and J 6 bases; bases outside gene matches: 5. The CDR3 is 13 residues long. The germline CDR1 and CDR2 sequences are KGHSH and LQKENI.

This clonotype was detected only a few times. The chain uses TRBV6-2 or TRBV6-3 and TRBJ1-2; 12 nucleotides match TRBD1. The CDR3 has 16 residues. Germline lookup yields CDR1 MNHEY and CDR2 SVGEGT. Trimming at V came to 0 bases and at J to 8 bases, leaving 7 bases not matched to a gene. The CDR3 sequence: CASSYSAGTGGTGYTF. As DNA, the CDR3 is TGTGCCAGCAGTTACTCGGCAGGGACAGGGGGCACGGGCTACACCTTC.

This clonotype occurred a few times. The gene calls are TRBV12-3 or TRBV12-4 and TRBJ1-5, with a tentative D call TRBD1 (6 bases). The CDR3 is 15 amino acids. The V end was cut by 4 bases, the J end by 2 bases, with 12 bases between. CDR3: CASSSRGVGNQPQHF. The CDR3 nucleotides are TGTGCCAGCAGTTCCAGGGGAGTTGGCAATCAGCCCCAGCATTTT.

The chain is built from TRBV4-1 and TRBJ2-7; TRBD2 matches at 13 bases. The ends lost 3 bases at V and 2 bases at J; junction bases unmatched: 4. The CDR3 runs 16 residues. Germline V gene lookup returns CDR1 MGHRA and CDR2 YSYEKL. In DNA, the CDR3 is TGCGCCAGCAGCCATGGACTAGCGGGGGCCACCTACGAGCAGTACTTC. It specifies CASSHGLAGATYEQYF.

CDR3 in amino acids: CSVGSGGVEAFF. The CDR3 nucleotides read TGCAGCGTTGGGTCAGGGGGAGTTGAAGCTTTCTTT. The chain carries TRBV29-1 and TRBJ1-1; the match to TRBD1 covers 7 bases. The V gene's germline CDR1 is SQVTM and CDR2 ANQGSEA. The CDR3 is 12 amino acids. The V and J ends lost 4 bases and 7 bases, in that order; junction bases with no gene match: 6.

This clonotype was recorded at least ten times. The V gene is TRBV7-2, the J gene TRBJ2-3; D is unresolved. This CDR3 is built from 12 residues. Germline V lookup: CDR1 SGHTA, CDR2 FQGNSA. Trimming stripped 4 bases from V and 2 bases from J, with 4 bases between. CDR3: CASSYYTDTQYF. CDR3 coding DNA: TGTGCCAGCAGCTATTACACAGATACGCAGTATTTT. The whole variable domain, remainder taken from reference TRBV7-2 and TRBJ2-3, is GAGVSQSPSNKVTEKGKDVELRCDPISGHTALYWYRQSLGQGLEFLIYFQGNSAPDKSGLPSDRFSAERTGGSVSTLTIQRTQQEDSAVYLCASSYYTDTQYFGPGTRLTVL.

The rearrangement joins TRBV6-6 to TRBJ2-5; 9 nucleotides align to TRBD1. The V and J ends lost 9 bases and 4 bases, in that order; junction bases with no gene match: 12. Germline CDR1 MNHNY, CDR2 SVGAGI (reference sequence). This CDR3 has 15 residues. The CDR3 reads CASGWQGQGVETQYF. The CDR3 DNA reads TGTGCCAGTGGGTGGCAGGGACAGGGTGTAGAGACCCAGTACTTC.

This chain links TRBV9 with TRBJ2-2, with TRBD2 matching over 8 bases. The V gene end was trimmed by 3 bases and the J gene end by 1 base; junction bases not matched to a gene: 8. CDR3 length: 17 residues. Germline V gives CDR1 SGDLS, CDR2 YYNGEE. CDR3: CASSARPGLVNTGELFF. The CDR3 region has the DNA TGTGCCAGCAGCGCGAGACCGGGACTAGTGAACACCGGGGAGCTGTTTTTT.

This clonotype was recorded at least ten times. The chain combines TRBV6-4 with TRBJ2-1, with 7 bases identical to TRBD1. V lost 5 bases, J lost 4 bases, and 5 bases stayed unmatched. The CDR3 has 14 residues. Germline V gene sequence: CDR1 MRHNA, CDR2 SNTAGT. The CDR3 sequence is CASSPTGDYNEQFF. CDR3 in DNA: TGTGCCAGCAGTCCCACAGGGGATTACAATGAGCAGTTCTTC.

The J gene is TRBJ2-5, the V gene TRBV24-1; 9 bases line up with TRBD1. The length of the CDR3 is 14 residues. Trimming cost V 7 bases and J 4 bases; bases outside gene matches: 6. Germline CDR1 reads KGHDR; CDR2 reads SFDVKD. The CDR3 spells CATRPPDRGETQYF. The CDR3 nucleotides read TGTGCCACCAGGCCCCCGGACAGGGGAGAGACCCAGTACTTC.

This chain joins TRBV20-1 and TRBJ1-5, with D uncertain. CDR1 DFQATT and CDR2 SNEGSKA come from the germline V gene (reference sequence). Trimming took off 3 bases at V and 0 bases at J, with 9 bases between the two ends. The CDR3 sequence is 14 residues long. CDR3 protein: CSASRPNSNQPQHF. For the CDR3, the DNA is TGCAGTGCTAGTAGGCCCAATAGCAATCAGCCCCAGCATTTT.

This clonotype appeared a few times. The chain joins TRBV27 to TRBJ2-5, with D hard to call. This CDR3 is built from 11 residues. CDR1 is MNHEY, CDR2 SMNVEV, per germline (reference sequence). The V gene lost 4 bases and the J gene lost 7 bases, with 7 bases spanning the gap. The CDR3 here is CASSSLGTQYF. For the CDR3, the DNA is TGTGCCAGCAGTTCCCTTGGGACCCAGTACTTC.

V and J are TRBV6-2 or TRBV6-3 and TRBJ2-7; D may be TRBD1 (6 bases). The ends were cut back, 7 bases at V and 2 bases at J, with 12 bases in the middle. This CDR3 region has 13 residues. The germline CDR1 and CDR2 sequences are MNHEY and SVGEGT. The CDR3 sequence: CASKGQRTYEQYV. The CDR3 bases are TGTGCCAGCAAAGGACAGCGGACCTACGAGCAGTACGTC.

This clonotype occurred a few times. This chain joins TRBV7-8 and TRBJ2-5; 9 nucleotides agree with TRBD2. The CDR3 length is 13 residues. V shed 5 bases, J shed 5 bases, and the junction held 3 bases outside the gene matches. Germline CDR1 is SGHVS and CDR2 is FQNEAQ. The CDR3 DNA follows: TGTGCCAGCAGCGGGACTAGCTGGGAGACCCAGTACTTC. Translated, it gives CASSGTSWETQYF.